Detailed here is one T cell receptor beta chain. Its specificity is unknown. This entry belongs to a study of follicular helper T cells after annual influenza vaccination. Study-wide results and limits: ICOS+CD38+ cTfh clonality change tracked circulating plasmablast frequency change.

Time point here: 2015-2016 season, 7 days after influenza vaccination. Only in-frame clones appear in the TCRdb table, and some are missing; sequencing was by immunoSEQ multiplex PCR. This sample carries around 7,100 clones, around nine tenths of them seen once, and the ten largest clones take approximately 0.69%. The CDR3 length is 22 residues. Per the germline V gene, CDR1 is MDHEN and CDR2 is SYDVKM. Losses at the gene ends were 2 bases for V and 8 bases for J; bases not matched to a gene: 28. This sequence joins TRBV28 and TRBJ1-4, with 8 bases that match TRBD1. The material sequenced was CXCR5+ CD38- circulating T follicular helper cells from blood, taken 7 days after influenza vaccination. Subset defined: circulating Tfh, non-naive CD4+CXCR5+PD-1+ (ICOS+CD38+ or ICOS-CD38-). The receptor was isolated from an adult who received the influenza vaccine. CDR3 protein: CASSLGPSLQPRGQEENEKLFF. The CDR3, as DNA: TGTGCCAGCAGTTTAGGCCCCTCACTGCAGCCCAGGGGGCAAGAAGAGAACGAAAAACTGTTTTTT.